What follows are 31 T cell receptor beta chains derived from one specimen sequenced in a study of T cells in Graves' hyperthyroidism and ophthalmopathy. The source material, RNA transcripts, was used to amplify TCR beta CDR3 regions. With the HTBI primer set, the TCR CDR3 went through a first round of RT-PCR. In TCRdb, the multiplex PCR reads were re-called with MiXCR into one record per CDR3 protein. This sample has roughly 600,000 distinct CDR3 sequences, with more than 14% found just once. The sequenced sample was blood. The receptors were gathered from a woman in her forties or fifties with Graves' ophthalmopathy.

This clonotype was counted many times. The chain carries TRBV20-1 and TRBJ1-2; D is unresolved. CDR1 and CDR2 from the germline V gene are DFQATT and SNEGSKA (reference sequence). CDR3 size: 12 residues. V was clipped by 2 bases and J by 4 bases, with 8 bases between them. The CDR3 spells CSARMASYGYTF. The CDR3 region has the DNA TGCAGTGCTAGAATGGCCTCCTATGGCTACACCTTC.

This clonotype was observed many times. The CDR3 sequence: CASSLSWALNTEAFF. The CDR3 DNA sequence: TGTGCCAGCAGTTTATCCTGGGCTTTGAACACTGAAGCTTTCTTT. The chain couples TRBV28 to TRBJ1-1, with D unresolved. The CDR3 runs to 15 residues. Germline-derived CDR1 and CDR2 are MDHEN and SYDVKM. Trimming removed 1 base from V and 0 bases from J, with 9 bases in between. Supplemented by reference TRBV28 and TRBJ1-1, the full variable domain reads DVKVTQSSRYLVKRTGEKVFLECVQDMDHENMFWYRQDPGLGLRLIYFSYDVKMKEKGDIPEGYSVSREKKERFSLILESASTNQTSMYLCASSLSWALNTEAFFGQGTRLTVV.

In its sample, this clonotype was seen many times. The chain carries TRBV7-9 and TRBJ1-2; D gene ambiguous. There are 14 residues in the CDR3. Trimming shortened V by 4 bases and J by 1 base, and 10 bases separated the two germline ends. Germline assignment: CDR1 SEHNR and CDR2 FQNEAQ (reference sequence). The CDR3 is CASSWGIINYGYTF. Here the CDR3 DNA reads TGTGCCAGCAGCTGGGGTATCATTAACTATGGCTACACCTTC.

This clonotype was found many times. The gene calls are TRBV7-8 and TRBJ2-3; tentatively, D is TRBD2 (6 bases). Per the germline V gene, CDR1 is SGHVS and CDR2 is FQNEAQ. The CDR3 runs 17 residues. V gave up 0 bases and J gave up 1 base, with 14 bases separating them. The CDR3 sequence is CASSLAGGGGRTDTQYF. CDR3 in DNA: TGTGCCAGCAGCTTAGCGGGAGGTGGTGGGCGCACAGATACGCAGTATTTT.

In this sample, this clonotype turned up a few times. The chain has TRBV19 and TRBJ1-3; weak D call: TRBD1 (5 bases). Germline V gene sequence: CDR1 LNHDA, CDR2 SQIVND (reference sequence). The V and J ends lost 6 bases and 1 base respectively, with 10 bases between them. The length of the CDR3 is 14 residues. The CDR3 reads CASSLWGSGNTIYF. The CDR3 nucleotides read TGTGCCAGTAGCCTATGGGGGTCTGGAAACACCATATATTTT. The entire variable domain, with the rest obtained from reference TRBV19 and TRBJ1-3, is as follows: DGGITQSPKYLFRKEGQNVTLSCEQNLNHDAMYWYRQDPGQGLRLIYYSQIVNDFQKGDIAEGYSVSREKKESFPLTVTSAQKNPTAFYLCASSLWGSGNTIYFGEGSWLTVV.

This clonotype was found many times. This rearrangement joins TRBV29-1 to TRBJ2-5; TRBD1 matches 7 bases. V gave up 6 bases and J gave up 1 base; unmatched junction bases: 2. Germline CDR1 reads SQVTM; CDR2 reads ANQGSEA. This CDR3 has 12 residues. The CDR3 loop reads CSVGTAQETQYF. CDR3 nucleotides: TGCAGCGTCGGGACAGCCCAAGAGACCCAGTACTTC. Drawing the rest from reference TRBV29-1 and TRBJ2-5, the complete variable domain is SAVISQKPSRDICQRGTSLTIQCQVDSQVTMMFWYRQQPGQSLTLIATANQGSEATYESGFVIDKFPISRPNLTFSTLTVSNMSPEDSSIYLCSVGTAQETQYFGPGTRLLVL.

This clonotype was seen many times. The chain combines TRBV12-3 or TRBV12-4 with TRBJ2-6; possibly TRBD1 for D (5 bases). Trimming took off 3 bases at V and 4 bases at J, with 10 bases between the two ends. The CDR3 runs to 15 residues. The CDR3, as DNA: TGTGCCAGCAGTTTCGTGGCAGGGGGGGCCAACGTCCTGACTTTC. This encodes CASSFVAGGANVLTF.

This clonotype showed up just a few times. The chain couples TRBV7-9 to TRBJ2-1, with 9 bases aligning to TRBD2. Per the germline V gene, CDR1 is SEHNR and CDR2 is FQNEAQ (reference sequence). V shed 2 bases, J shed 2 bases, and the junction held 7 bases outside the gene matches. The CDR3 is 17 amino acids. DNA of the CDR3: TGTGCCAGCAGCTTACCCCCTCTAGCGGGACCCTACAATGAGCAGTTCTTC. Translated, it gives CASSLPPLAGPYNEQFF.

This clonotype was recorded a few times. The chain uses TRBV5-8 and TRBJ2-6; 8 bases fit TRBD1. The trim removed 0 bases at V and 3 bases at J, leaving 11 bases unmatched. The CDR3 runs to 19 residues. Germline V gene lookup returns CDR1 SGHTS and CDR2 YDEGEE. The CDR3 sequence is CASSLAGTGSGYGANVLTF. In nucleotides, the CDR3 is TGTGCCAGCAGCTTGGCCGGGACAGGTTCCGGGTATGGGGCCAACGTCCTGACTTTC.

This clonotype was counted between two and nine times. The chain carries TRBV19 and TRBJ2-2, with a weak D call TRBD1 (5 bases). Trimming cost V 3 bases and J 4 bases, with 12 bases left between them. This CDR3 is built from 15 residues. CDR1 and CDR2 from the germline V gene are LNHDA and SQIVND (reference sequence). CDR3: CASSIRVPGTGELFF. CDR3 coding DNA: TGTGCCAGTAGTATCAGGGTTCCGGGCACCGGGGAGCTGTTTTTT.

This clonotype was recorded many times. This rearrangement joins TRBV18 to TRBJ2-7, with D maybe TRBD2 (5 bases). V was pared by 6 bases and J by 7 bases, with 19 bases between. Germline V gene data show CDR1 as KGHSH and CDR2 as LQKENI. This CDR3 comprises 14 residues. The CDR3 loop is CASSEGPGREEQYF. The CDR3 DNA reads TGTGCCAGCTCTGAGGGCCCCGGGCGTGAAGAGCAGTACTTC.

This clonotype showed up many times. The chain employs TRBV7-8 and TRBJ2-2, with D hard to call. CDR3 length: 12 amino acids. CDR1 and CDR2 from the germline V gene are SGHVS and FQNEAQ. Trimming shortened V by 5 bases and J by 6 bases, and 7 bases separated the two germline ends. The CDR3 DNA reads TGTGCCAGCAGCCAGCGTTCCGGGGAGCTGTTTTTT. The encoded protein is CASSQRSGELFF.

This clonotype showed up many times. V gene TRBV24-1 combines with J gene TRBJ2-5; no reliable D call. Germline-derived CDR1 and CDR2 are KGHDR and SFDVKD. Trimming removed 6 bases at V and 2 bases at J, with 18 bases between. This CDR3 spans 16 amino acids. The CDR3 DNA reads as TGTGCCACCAGTCCAACGGGTCCCTCCCTACAAGAGACCCAGTACTTC. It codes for CATSPTGPSLQETQYF.

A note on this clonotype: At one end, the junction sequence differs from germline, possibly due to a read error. The CDR3 reads CSARGTQSTDTQYF. DNA of the CDR3: TGCAGTGCAAGAGGAACCCAAAGCACAGATACGCAGTATTTT. The genes are TRBV20-1 and TRBJ2-3, with unresolved D. The germline V gene encodes CDR1 DFQATT and CDR2 SNEGSKA (reference sequence). The CDR3 sequence is 14 residues long.

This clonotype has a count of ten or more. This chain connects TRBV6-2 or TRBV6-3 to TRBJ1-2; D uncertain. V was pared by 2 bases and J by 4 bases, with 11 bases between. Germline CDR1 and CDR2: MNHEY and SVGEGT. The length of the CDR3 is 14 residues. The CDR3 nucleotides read TGTGCCAGCAGTTACGTGGGCGTGGGCTATGGCTACACCTTC. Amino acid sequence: CASSYVGVGYGYTF.

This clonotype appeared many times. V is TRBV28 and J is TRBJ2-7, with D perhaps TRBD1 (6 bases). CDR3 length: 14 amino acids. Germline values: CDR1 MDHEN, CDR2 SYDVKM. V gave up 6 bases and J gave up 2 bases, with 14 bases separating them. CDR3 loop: CASRAHRDPYEQYF. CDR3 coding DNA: TGTGCCAGCAGAGCTCACAGGGACCCCTACGAGCAGTACTTC.

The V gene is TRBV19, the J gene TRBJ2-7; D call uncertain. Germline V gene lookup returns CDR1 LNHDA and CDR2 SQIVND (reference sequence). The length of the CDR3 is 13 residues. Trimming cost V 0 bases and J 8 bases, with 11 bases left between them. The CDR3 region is CASSIDSFRKQYF. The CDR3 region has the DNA TGTGCCAGTAGTATAGATTCTTTCAGAAAGCAGTACTTC.

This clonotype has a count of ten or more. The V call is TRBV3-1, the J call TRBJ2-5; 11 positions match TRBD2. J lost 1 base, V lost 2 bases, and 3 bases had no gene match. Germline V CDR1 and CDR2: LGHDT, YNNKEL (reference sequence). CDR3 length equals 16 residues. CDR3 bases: TGTGCCAGCAGCCAAATAGCGGGAGGGTCCCAAGAGACCCAGTACTTC. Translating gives CASSQIAGGSQETQYF.

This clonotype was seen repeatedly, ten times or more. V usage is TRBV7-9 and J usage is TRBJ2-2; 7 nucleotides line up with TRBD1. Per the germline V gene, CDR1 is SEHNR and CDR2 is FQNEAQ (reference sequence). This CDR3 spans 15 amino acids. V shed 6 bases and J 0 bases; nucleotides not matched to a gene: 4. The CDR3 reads CASRRTGANTGELFF. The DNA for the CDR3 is TGTGCCAGCAGACGTACAGGGGCGAACACCGGGGAGCTGTTTTTT. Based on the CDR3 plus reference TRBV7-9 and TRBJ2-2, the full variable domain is DTGVSQNPRHKITKRGQNVTFRCDPISEHNRLYWYRQTLGQGPEFLTYFQNEAQLEKSRLLSDRFSAERPKGSFSTLEIQRTEQGDSAMYLCASRRTGANTGELFFGEGSRLTVL.

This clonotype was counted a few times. CDR3 sequence: CASSLGGGSLKTEAFF. For the CDR3, the DNA is TGCGCCAGCAGCTTGGGGGGGGGCAGCCTTAAGACTGAAGCTTTCTTT. The V gene is TRBV5-1, the J gene TRBJ1-1; D is perhaps TRBD1 (6 bases). The germline V gene encodes CDR1 SGHRS and CDR2 YFSETQ. The CDR3 is 16 amino acids. The V gene lost 0 bases and the J gene lost 5 bases, with 17 bases spanning the gap.

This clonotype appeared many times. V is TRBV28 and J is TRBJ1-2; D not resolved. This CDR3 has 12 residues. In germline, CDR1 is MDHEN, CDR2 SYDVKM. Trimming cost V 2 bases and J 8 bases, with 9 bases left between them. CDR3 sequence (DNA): TGTGCCAGCAGTTTAAGGGTCTGGGGCTACACCTTC. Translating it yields CASSLRVWGYTF.

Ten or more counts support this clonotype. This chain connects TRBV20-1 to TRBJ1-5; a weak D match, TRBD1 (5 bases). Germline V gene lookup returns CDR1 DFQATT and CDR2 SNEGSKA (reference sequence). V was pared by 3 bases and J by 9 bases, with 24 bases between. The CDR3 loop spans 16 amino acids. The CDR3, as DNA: TGCAGTGCTAGTCCCTCGTTAGGGGTTAAGGTTGCGCCCCAGCATTTT. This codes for CSASPSLGVKVAPQHF.

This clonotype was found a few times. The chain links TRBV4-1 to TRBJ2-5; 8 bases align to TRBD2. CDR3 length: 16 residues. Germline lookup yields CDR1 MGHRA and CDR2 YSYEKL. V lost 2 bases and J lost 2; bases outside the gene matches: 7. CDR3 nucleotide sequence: TGCGCCAGCAGCCAATCCTTGACTAGCGTTCAAGAGACCCAGTACTTC. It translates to CASSQSLTSVQETQYF.

The CDR3 loop reads CSVEDPGTGFQETQYF. In DNA form, the CDR3 reads TGCAGCGTTGAAGATCCTGGGACAGGTTTCCAAGAGACCCAGTACTTC. The chain joins TRBV29-1 to TRBJ2-5; 8 nucleotides match TRBD1. V trimming: 0 bases; J trimming: 1 base; junction bases outside the gene matches: 7. The CDR3 is 16 amino acids. Germline loops: CDR1 SQVTM, CDR2 ANQGSEA.

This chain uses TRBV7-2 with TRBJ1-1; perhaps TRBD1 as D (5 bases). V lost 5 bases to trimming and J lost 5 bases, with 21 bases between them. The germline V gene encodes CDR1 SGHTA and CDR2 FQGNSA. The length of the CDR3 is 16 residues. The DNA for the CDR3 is TGTGCCAGCAGCCCCAGGGAGGGGTGGGTTAGGACTGAAGCTTTCTTT. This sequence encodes CASSPREGWVRTEAFF.

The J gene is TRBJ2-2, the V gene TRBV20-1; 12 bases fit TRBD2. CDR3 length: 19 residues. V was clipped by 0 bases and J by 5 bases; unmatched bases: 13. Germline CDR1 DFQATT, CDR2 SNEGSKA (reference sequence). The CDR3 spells CSARDWGSSGRAKTGELFF. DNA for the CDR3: TGCAGTGCTAGAGATTGGGGATCTAGCGGGAGGGCCAAGACCGGGGAGCTGTTTTTT.

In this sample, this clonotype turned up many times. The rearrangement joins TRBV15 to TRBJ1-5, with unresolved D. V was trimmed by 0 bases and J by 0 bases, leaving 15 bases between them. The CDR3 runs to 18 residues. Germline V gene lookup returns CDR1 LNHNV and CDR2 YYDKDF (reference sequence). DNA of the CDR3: TGTGCCACCAGCAGAGAGTTGTGGGCCGCAAATAGCAATCAGCCCCAGCATTTT. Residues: CATSRELWAANSNQPQHF.

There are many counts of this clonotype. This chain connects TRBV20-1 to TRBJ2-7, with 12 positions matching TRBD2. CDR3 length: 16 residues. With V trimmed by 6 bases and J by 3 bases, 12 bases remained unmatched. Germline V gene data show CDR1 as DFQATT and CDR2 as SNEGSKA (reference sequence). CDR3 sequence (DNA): TGCAGTGCCTCCCGACTAGCGGGAGTAAAAAACTACGAGCAGTACTTC. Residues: CSASRLAGVKNYEQYF.

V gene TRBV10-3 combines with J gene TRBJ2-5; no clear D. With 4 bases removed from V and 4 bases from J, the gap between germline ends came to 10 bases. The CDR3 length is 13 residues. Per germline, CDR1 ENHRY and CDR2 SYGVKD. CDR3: CAISVRSGETQYF. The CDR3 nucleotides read TGTGCCATCAGTGTGAGGTCCGGAGAGACCCAGTACTTC.

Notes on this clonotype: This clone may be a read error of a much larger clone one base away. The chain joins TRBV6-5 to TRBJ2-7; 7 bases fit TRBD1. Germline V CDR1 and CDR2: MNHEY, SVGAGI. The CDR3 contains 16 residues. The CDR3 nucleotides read TGTGCCAGCAGTTACCCGCAGGGGGTTGTTTCCTACAAGCAGTACTTC. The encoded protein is CASSYPQGVVSYKQYF.

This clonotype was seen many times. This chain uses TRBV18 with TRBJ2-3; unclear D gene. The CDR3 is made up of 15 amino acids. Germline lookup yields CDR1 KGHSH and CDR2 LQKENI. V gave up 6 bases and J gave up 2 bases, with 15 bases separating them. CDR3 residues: CASSGDALPTDTQYF. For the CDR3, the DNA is TGTGCCAGCTCGGGTGACGCTCTCCCCACAGATACGCAGTATTTT.